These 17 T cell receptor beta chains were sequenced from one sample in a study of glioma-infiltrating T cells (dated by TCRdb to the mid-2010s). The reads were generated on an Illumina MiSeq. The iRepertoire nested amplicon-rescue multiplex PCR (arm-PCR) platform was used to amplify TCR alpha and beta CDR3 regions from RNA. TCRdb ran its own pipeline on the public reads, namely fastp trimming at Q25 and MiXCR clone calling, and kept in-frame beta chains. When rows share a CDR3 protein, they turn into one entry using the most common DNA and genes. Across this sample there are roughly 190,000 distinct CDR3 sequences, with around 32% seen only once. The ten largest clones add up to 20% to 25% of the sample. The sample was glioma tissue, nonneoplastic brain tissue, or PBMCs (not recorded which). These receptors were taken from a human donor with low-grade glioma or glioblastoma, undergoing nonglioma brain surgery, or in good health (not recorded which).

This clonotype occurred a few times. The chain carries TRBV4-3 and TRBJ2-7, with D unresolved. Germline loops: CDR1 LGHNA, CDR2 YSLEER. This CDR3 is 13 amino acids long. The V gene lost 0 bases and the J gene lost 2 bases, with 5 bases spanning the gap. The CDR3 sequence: CASSQDGAYEQYF. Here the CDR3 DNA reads TGCGCCAGCAGCCAAGATGGGGCCTACGAGCAGTACTTC.

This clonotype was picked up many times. As DNA, the CDR3 is TGCGCCAGCAGCCAAGACGGACAGGGCTACGAGCAGTACTTC. Encoded protein: CASSQDGQGYEQYF. The chain is built from TRBV4-3 and TRBJ2-7, with TRBD1 matching over 8 bases. The length of the CDR3 is 14 residues. With 0 bases clipped from V and 3 bases from J, the junction kept 1 base outside the gene matches. The V gene's germline CDR1 is LGHNA and CDR2 YSLEER.

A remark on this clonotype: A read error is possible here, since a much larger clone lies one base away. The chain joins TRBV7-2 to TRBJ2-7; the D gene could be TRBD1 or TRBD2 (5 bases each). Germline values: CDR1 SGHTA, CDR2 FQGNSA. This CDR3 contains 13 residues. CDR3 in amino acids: CPRGPTPGYEQYF. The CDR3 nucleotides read TGTCCCCGGGGCCCTACCCCGGGCTACGAGCAGTACTTC.

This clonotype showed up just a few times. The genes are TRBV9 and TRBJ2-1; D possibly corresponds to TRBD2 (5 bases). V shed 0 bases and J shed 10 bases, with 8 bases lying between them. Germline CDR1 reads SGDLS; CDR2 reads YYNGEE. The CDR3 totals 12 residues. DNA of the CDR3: TGTGCCAGCAGCGTAGCGGGATGGGAGCAGTTCTTC. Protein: CASSVAGWEQFF.

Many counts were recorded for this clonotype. CDR3 nucleotides: TGTGCCAGCAGCCGGGTCGCCAATCAGCCCCAGCATTTT. Encoded protein: CASSRVANQPQHF. The J gene is TRBJ1-5, the V gene TRBV7-2, with D uncertain. Germline CDR1 SGHTA, CDR2 FQGNSA. Trimming removed 5 bases from V and 3 bases from J, with 8 bases in between. The CDR3 runs 13 residues. The full variable domain, with the rest looked up from reference TRBV7-2 and TRBJ1-5, is GAGVSQSPSNKVTEKGKDVELRCDPISGHTALYWYRQSLGQGLEFLIYFQGNSAPDKSGLPSDRFSAERTGGSVSTLTIQRTQQEDSAVYLCASSRVANQPQHFGDGTRLSIL.

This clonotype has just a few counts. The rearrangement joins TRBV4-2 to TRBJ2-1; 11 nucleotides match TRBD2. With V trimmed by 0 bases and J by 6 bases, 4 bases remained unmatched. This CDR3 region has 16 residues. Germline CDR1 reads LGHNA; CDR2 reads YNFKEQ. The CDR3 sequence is CASSQEGTSGSNEQFF. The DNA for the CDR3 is TGTGCCAGCAGCCAAGAAGGTACTAGCGGGAGCAATGAGCAGTTCTTC.

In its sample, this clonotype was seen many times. The CDR3 spells CASSPLGLGTDTQYF. The DNA of the CDR3 is TGTGCCAGCAGTCCCTTGGGTCTTGGCACAGATACGCAGTATTTT. The rearrangement links TRBV6-1 to TRBJ2-3; unclear D gene. Trimming took off 5 bases at V and 1 base at J, with 13 bases between the two ends. Germline V CDR1 and CDR2: MNHNS, SASEGT. The CDR3 runs to 15 residues.

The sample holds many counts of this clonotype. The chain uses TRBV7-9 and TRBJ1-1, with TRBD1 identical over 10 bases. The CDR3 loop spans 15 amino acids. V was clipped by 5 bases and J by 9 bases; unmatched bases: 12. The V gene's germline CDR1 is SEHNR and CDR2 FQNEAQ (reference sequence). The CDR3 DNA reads TGTGCCAGCAGCCATACTAGACAGGGGGCCAGGCAAGCTTTCTTT. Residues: CASSHTRQGARQAFF.

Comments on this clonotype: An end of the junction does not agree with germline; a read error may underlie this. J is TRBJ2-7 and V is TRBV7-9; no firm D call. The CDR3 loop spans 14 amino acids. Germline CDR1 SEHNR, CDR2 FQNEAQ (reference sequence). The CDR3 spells CASGQPNFPYEQYF. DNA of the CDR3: TGTGCCAGCGGCCAACCTAATTTTCCCTACGAGCAGTACTTT.

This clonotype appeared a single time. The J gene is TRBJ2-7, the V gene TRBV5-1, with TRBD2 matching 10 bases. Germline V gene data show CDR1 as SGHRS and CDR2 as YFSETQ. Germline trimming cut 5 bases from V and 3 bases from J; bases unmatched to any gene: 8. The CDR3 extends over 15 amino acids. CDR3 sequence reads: CASRRGAGGHYEQYF. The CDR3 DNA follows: TGCGCCAGCAGGCGGGGAGCGGGAGGGCACTACGAGCAGTACTTC.

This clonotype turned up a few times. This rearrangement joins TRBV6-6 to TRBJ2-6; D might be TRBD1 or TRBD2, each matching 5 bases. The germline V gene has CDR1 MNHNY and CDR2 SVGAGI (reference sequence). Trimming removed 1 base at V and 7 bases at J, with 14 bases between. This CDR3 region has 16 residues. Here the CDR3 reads CASSYLSGAAANVLTF. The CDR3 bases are TGTGCCAGCAGTTACTTATCCGGGGCCGCCGCCAACGTCCTGACTTTC.

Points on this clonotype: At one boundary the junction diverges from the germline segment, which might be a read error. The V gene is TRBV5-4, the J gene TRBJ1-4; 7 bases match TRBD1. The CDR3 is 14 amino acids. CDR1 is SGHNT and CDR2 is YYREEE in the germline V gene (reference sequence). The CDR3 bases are TGTGCCGGCAGCTCGAGGGACAGTAATGAAAAACTGTTTTTT. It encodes CAGSSRDSNEKLFF.

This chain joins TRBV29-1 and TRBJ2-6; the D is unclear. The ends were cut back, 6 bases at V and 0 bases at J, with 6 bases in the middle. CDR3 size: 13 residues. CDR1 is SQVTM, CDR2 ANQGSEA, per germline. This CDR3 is CSVAYSGANVLTF. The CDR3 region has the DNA TGCAGCGTCGCCTACTCTGGGGCCAACGTCCTGACTTTC. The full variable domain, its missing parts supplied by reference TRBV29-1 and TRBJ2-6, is SAVISQKPSRDICQRGTSLTIQCQVDSQVTMMFWYRQQPGQSLTLIATANQGSEATYESGFVIDKFPISRPNLTFSTLTVSNMSPEDSSIYLCSVAYSGANVLTFGAGSRLTVL.

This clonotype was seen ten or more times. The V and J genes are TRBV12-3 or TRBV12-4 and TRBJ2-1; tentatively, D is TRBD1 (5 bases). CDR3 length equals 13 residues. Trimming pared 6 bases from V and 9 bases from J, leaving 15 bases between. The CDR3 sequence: CASSLPGSLEQFF. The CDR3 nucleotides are TGTGCCAGCAGCCTACCAGGGTCCCTTGAGCAGTTCTTC.

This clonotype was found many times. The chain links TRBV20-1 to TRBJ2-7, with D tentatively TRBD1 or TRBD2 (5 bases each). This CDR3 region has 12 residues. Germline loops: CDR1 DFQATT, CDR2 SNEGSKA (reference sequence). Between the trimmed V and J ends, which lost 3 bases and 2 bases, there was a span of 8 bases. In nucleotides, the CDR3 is TGCAGTGCTAGGAGGGGAACCTACGAGCAGTACTTC. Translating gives CSARRGTYEQYF.

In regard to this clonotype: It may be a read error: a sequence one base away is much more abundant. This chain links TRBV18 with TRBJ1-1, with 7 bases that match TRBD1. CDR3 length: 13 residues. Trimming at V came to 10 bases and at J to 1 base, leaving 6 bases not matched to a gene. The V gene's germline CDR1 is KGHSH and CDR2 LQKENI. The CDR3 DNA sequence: TGTGCCACAGGGGACAGAGCGAACACTGAAGCTTTCTTT. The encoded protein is CATGDRANTEAFF.

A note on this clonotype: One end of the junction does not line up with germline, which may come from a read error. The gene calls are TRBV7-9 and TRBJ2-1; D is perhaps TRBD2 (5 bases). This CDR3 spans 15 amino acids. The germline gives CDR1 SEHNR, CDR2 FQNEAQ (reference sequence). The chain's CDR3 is CASSQRPCSDNEQFF. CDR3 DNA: TGTGCCAGCAGCCAGCGGCCGTGCTCCGACAATGAGCAGTTCTTC.